These T cell receptor beta chains were read from a single sample in a study of blood T cell repertoires in COVID-19. Assay used: immunoSEQ multiplex PCR; TCRdb lists only in-frame clones, some missing. The sample has about 33,000 clones; about 80% are singletons. Sequenced sample: peripheral blood. These receptors were obtained from a man between 65 and 80 years old with acute or convalescent COVID-19. CDR3s include the opening cysteine and the closing phenylalanine or tryptophan. Fields, in order: CDR3 length, clone size, J gene, V gene, D gene, CDR3 DNA, CDR3 protein. A D gene is named only where the DNA matches it firmly. Clone size is shown for a subset of rows, as once, few, many or a class of expanded clone.

CDR3 length: 16
clone size: once
J gene: TRBJ2-3
V gene: TRBV7-2
D gene: TRBD2
CDR3 DNA: TGTGCCAGCAGCATCCAAGCGGGAACAATAACAGATACGCAGTATTTT
CDR3 protein: CASSIQAGTITDTQYF

CDR3 length: 14
clone size: .
J gene: TRBJ1-5
V gene: TRBV15
D gene: TRBD1
CDR3 DNA: TGTGCCACCAGCAAAACAGGGGCCAATCAGCCCCAGCATTTT
CDR3 protein: CATSKTGANQPQHF

CDR3 length: 12
clone size: .
J gene: TRBJ2-2
V gene: TRBV19
D gene: .
CDR3 DNA: TGTGCCAGTAGCCAGGGCACCGGGGAGCTGTTTTTT
CDR3 protein: CASSQGTGELFF

CDR3 length: 17
clone size: .
J gene: TRBJ2-2
V gene: TRBV5-4
D gene: .
CDR3 DNA: TGTGCCAGCAGCTTGGGTTCAGCGGTACTTAACACCGGGGAGCTGTTTTTT
CDR3 protein: CASSLGSAVLNTGELFF

CDR3 length: 14
clone size: .
J gene: TRBJ1-3
V gene: TRBV29-1
D gene: TRBD1
CDR3 DNA: TGCAGCGTAGTAATACAGGGGGCTGGAAACACCATATATTTT
CDR3 protein: CSVVIQGAGNTIYF

CDR3 length: 15
clone size: .
J gene: TRBJ1-5
V gene: TRBV6-5
D gene: .
CDR3 DNA: TGTGCCAGCAGCCTCGTGGCAGGGAGCAATCAGCCCCAGCATTTT
CDR3 protein: CASSLVAGSNQPQHF

CDR3 length: 16
clone size: .
J gene: TRBJ2-4
V gene: TRBV18
D gene: TRBD1
CDR3 DNA: TGTGCCAGCTCACCAGGGACAGGGAAAGGCAAAAACATTCAGTACTTC
CDR3 protein: CASSPGTGKGKNIQYF

CDR3 length: 13
clone size: .
J gene: TRBJ2-1
V gene: TRBV9
D gene: TRBD2
CDR3 DNA: TGTGCCAGCAGCGTAGTAGCGGGAAATGAGCAGTTCTTC
CDR3 protein: CASSVVAGNEQFF

CDR3 length: 14
clone size: .
J gene: TRBJ1-1
V gene: TRBV6-5
D gene: TRBD1
CDR3 DNA: TGTGCCAGCAGGCTGACAGGGGGGAACACTGAAGCTTTCTTT
CDR3 protein: CASRLTGGNTEAFF

CDR3 length: 15
clone size: .
J gene: TRBJ2-1
V gene: TRBV24-1
D gene: TRBD1
CDR3 DNA: TGTGCCACCAGTGTCCCGGGACAGGGATTAGATGAGCAGTTCTTC
CDR3 protein: CATSVPGQGLDEQFF

CDR3 length: 16
clone size: .
J gene: TRBJ2-2
V gene: TRBV4-3
D gene: TRBD1
CDR3 DNA: TGCGCCAGCAGCCAAGATGGGACAGCAAACACCGGGGAGCTGTTTTTT
CDR3 protein: CASSQDGTANTGELFF

CDR3 length: 13
clone size: .
J gene: TRBJ2-1
V gene: TRBV6-5
D gene: .
CDR3 DNA: TGTGCCAGCAGAGCTCCAAACGGTGGTGAGCAGTTCTTC
CDR3 protein: CASRAPNGGEQFF

CDR3 length: 14
clone size: few
J gene: TRBJ1-2
V gene: TRBV6-5
D gene: .
CDR3 DNA: TGTGCCAGCAGTTACGGGCGGGGGGCGCATGGCTACACCTTC
CDR3 protein: CASSYGRGAHGYTF

CDR3 length: 14
clone size: few
J gene: TRBJ1-1
V gene: TRBV5-1
D gene: .
CDR3 DNA: TGCGCCAGCAGGGACATCGCAGGGAATACTGAAGCTTTCTTT
CDR3 protein: CASRDIAGNTEAFF

CDR3 length: 16
clone size: .
J gene: TRBJ2-3
V gene: TRBV2
D gene: .
CDR3 DNA: TGTGCCAGCAGGCAGACAGGCAGGGGTCGAACAGATACGCAGTATTTT
CDR3 protein: CASRQTGRGRTDTQYF

CDR3 length: 14
clone size: .
J gene: TRBJ2-7
V gene: TRBV5-6
D gene: .
CDR3 DNA: TGTGCCAGCTACGAGAATGGCAGGGAAGACGAGCAGTACTTC
CDR3 protein: CASYENGREDEQYF

CDR3 length: 14
clone size: .
J gene: TRBJ2-1
V gene: TRBV19
D gene: .
CDR3 DNA: TGTGCCAGTAGTATCGGGACAAATAACAATGAGCAGTTCTTC
CDR3 protein: CASSIGTNNNEQFF

CDR3 length: 15
clone size: few
J gene: TRBJ1-1
V gene: TRBV5-1
D gene: TRBD1
CDR3 DNA: TGCGCCACCGGTCGTGAAGGGGGCCGGGGAACTGAAGCTTTCTTT
CDR3 protein: CATGREGGRGTEAFF

CDR3 length: 14
clone size: .
J gene: TRBJ1-1
V gene: TRBV7-9
D gene: TRBD1
CDR3 DNA: TGTGCCAGTCTTTTAGACAGGGTAGCGACTGAAGCTTTCTTT
CDR3 protein: CASLLDRVATEAFF

CDR3 length: 12
clone size: .
J gene: TRBJ1-5
V gene: TRBV6-2/TRBV6-3
D gene: .
CDR3 DNA: TGTGCCAGCAGCAACTATCCTCAGCCCCAGCATTTT
CDR3 protein: CASSNYPQPQHF

CDR3 length: 15
clone size: .
J gene: TRBJ2-7
V gene: TRBV7-2
D gene: TRBD1
CDR3 DNA: TGTGCCAGCAGCTTATCCGGGACAGGGTTCGAAGAGCAGTACTTC
CDR3 protein: CASSLSGTGFEEQYF

CDR3 length: 17
clone size: .
J gene: TRBJ2-7
V gene: TRBV7-9
D gene: TRBD1
CDR3 DNA: TGTGCCAGCAGCTCACCTACGAGGGGGACAGTAGCCTACGAGCAGTACTTC
CDR3 protein: CASSSPTRGTVAYEQYF

CDR3 length: 15
clone size: .
J gene: TRBJ2-7
V gene: TRBV6-2/TRBV6-3
D gene: .
CDR3 DNA: TGTGCCAGCAGTCCGGCCGGGGATACGAACGACGAGCAGTACTTC
CDR3 protein: CASSPAGDTNDEQYF

CDR3 length: 16
clone size: .
J gene: TRBJ1-2
V gene: TRBV7-2
D gene: TRBD1
CDR3 DNA: TGTGCCAGCAGCCTCGATAGGACAGGGGAAAACTATGGCTACACCTTC
CDR3 protein: CASSLDRTGENYGYTF

CDR3 length: 14
clone size: .
J gene: TRBJ1-2
V gene: TRBV30
D gene: .
CDR3 DNA: TGTGCCTGGAGTGCTGAGGGGGGGAACTATGGCTACACCTTC
CDR3 protein: CAWSAEGGNYGYTF

CDR3 length: 14
clone size: .
J gene: TRBJ1-1
V gene: TRBV3-1/TRBV3-2
D gene: TRBD1
CDR3 DNA: TGTGCCAGCAGCCTTTCCGACAGGGGCACTGAAGCTTTCTTT
CDR3 protein: CASSLSDRGTEAFF

CDR3 length: 15
clone size: .
J gene: TRBJ2-3
V gene: TRBV5-6
D gene: .
CDR3 DNA: TGTGCCAGCAGTTCTGGGGGGAAAAGCACAGATACGCAGTATTTT
CDR3 protein: CASSSGGKSTDTQYF

CDR3 length: 16
clone size: .
J gene: TRBJ1-1
V gene: TRBV4-3
D gene: TRBD1
CDR3 DNA: TGCGCCAGCAGCCAAGGGGACAGCACAATGAACACTGAAGCTTTCTTT
CDR3 protein: CASSQGDSTMNTEAFF

CDR3 length: 13
clone size: .
J gene: TRBJ2-5
V gene: TRBV12-3/TRBV12-4
D gene: .
CDR3 DNA: TGTGCCAGCGGAAGACAGGAACAAGAGACCCAGTACTTC
CDR3 protein: CASGRQEQETQYF

CDR3 length: 15
clone size: .
J gene: TRBJ1-1
V gene: TRBV3-1/TRBV3-2
D gene: TRBD1
CDR3 DNA: TGTGCCAGCAGCCAGGTTACAGGGGCGAACACTGAAGCTTTCTTT
CDR3 protein: CASSQVTGANTEAFF

CDR3 length: 14
clone size: .
J gene: TRBJ2-3
V gene: TRBV7-2
D gene: TRBD1
CDR3 DNA: TGTGCCAGCAGCTCCAGACAGGGCCCCCATACGCAGTATTTT
CDR3 protein: CASSSRQGPHTQYF

CDR3 length: 13
clone size: .
J gene: TRBJ2-2
V gene: TRBV29-1
D gene: TRBD1
CDR3 DNA: TGCAGCGCCGACAGGGCCGGGTCCGGGGAGCTGTTTTTT
CDR3 protein: CSADRAGSGELFF

CDR3 length: 12
clone size: .
J gene: TRBJ2-7
V gene: TRBV27
D gene: TRBD1
CDR3 DNA: TGTGCCAGCCGGGACAGGGCCTACGAGCAGTACTTC
CDR3 protein: CASRDRAYEQYF

CDR3 length: 15
clone size: few
J gene: TRBJ1-2
V gene: TRBV4-3
D gene: TRBD1
CDR3 DNA: TGCGCCAGCAGCCCCGGACAGGGGGCAATCTATGGCTACACCTTC
CDR3 protein: CASSPGQGAIYGYTF

CDR3 length: 14
clone size: .
J gene: TRBJ1-5
V gene: TRBV18
D gene: .
CDR3 DNA: TGTGCCAGCTCATCCGGGCGGGGAGAACAGCCCCAGCATTTT
CDR3 protein: CASSSGRGEQPQHF

CDR3 length: 12
clone size: .
J gene: TRBJ1-1
V gene: TRBV7-9
D gene: .
CDR3 DNA: TGTGCAAGCACATCCCAGGGGACTGAAGCTTTCTTT
CDR3 protein: CASTSQGTEAFF

CDR3 length: 16
clone size: .
J gene: TRBJ2-2
V gene: TRBV7-2
D gene: .
CDR3 DNA: TGTGCCAGCAGCTTACGTGCGGGATGGAACACCGGGGAGCTGTTTTTT
CDR3 protein: CASSLRAGWNTGELFF

CDR3 length: 15
clone size: .
J gene: TRBJ2-3
V gene: TRBV19
D gene: TRBD1
CDR3 DNA: TGTGCCAGTAGTACCCGACAGGGGGCGGTTGGTACGCAGTATTTT
CDR3 protein: CASSTRQGAVGTQYF

CDR3 length: 16
clone size: .
J gene: TRBJ1-2
V gene: TRBV3-1/TRBV3-2
D gene: TRBD1
CDR3 DNA: TGTGCCAGCAGCCAGCTAGGGACAGGGGGTAACTATGGCTACACCTTC
CDR3 protein: CASSQLGTGGNYGYTF

CDR3 length: 15
clone size: .
J gene: TRBJ2-6
V gene: TRBV5-1
D gene: .
CDR3 DNA: TGCGCCAGCAGCTTGGGAGGAGCAGGGGCCAACGTCCTGACTTTC
CDR3 protein: CASSLGGAGANVLTF

CDR3 length: 15
clone size: .
J gene: TRBJ1-1
V gene: TRBV19
D gene: TRBD1
CDR3 DNA: TGTGCCAGTAGATCGGACAGGGCTATGAACACTGAAGCTTTCTTT
CDR3 protein: CASRSDRAMNTEAFF

CDR3 length: 16
clone size: .
J gene: TRBJ2-5
V gene: TRBV10-1
D gene: .
CDR3 DNA: TGCGCCAGCAGTGAAGGGGGGGGGCCGCTTGGAGAGACCCAGTACTTC
CDR3 protein: CASSEGGGPLGETQYF

CDR3 length: 15
clone size: .
J gene: TRBJ1-2
V gene: TRBV25-1
D gene: .
CDR3 DNA: TGTGCCAGCAGTGGCCAGGGACGGGGGAACTATGGCTACACCTTC
CDR3 protein: CASSGQGRGNYGYTF

CDR3 length: 13
clone size: few
J gene: TRBJ1-1
V gene: TRBV5-4
D gene: .
CDR3 DNA: TGTGCCAGCAGCTGGGCCCTGGAGGCTGAAGCTTTCTTT
CDR3 protein: CASSWALEAEAFF

CDR3 length: 15
clone size: few
J gene: TRBJ1-2
V gene: TRBV18
D gene: .
CDR3 DNA: TGTGCCAGCTCACCACCAGGGGCCCGTAACTATGGCTACACCTTC
CDR3 protein: CASSPPGARNYGYTF

CDR3 length: 14
clone size: once
J gene: TRBJ1-2
V gene: TRBV7-2
D gene: .
CDR3 DNA: TGTGCCAGCAGCTTTAAAGCCGGGGAATTGGACTACACCTTC
CDR3 protein: CASSFKAGELDYTF

CDR3 length: 15
clone size: few
J gene: TRBJ2-1
V gene: TRBV6-2/TRBV6-3
D gene: TRBD2
CDR3 DNA: TGTGCCAGCAGTAAGAGCGGGGGAGACTACAATGAGCAGTTCTTC
CDR3 protein: CASSKSGGDYNEQFF

CDR3 length: 13
clone size: .
J gene: TRBJ2-1
V gene: TRBV12-3/TRBV12-4
D gene: .
CDR3 DNA: TGTGCCAGCAGGCTAGCGACTTACAATGAGCAGTTCTTC
CDR3 protein: CASRLATYNEQFF

CDR3 length: 15
clone size: .
J gene: TRBJ2-2
V gene: TRBV11-2
D gene: TRBD2
CDR3 DNA: TGTGCCAGCAGCCGGAGCGGGAGTGTATCCGGGGAGCTGTTTTTT
CDR3 protein: CASSRSGSVSGELFF

CDR3 length: 15
clone size: .
J gene: TRBJ1-6
V gene: TRBV9
D gene: .
CDR3 DNA: TGTGCCAGCAGCGTTCGGGCAGGGGATAATTCACCCCTCCACTTT
CDR3 protein: CASSVRAGDNSPLHF

CDR3 length: 14
clone size: .
J gene: TRBJ2-3
V gene: TRBV7-2
D gene: TRBD1
CDR3 DNA: TGTGCCAGCGCCCGACAGGGGGCAACAGATACGCAGTATTTT
CDR3 protein: CASARQGATDTQYF

CDR3 length: 12
clone size: few
J gene: TRBJ1-1
V gene: TRBV7-9
D gene: TRBD1
CDR3 DNA: TGTGCCAGCAAACAGGGGTTTTCCGAAGCTTTCTTT
CDR3 protein: CASKQGFSEAFF

CDR3 length: 11
clone size: once
J gene: TRBJ2-5
V gene: TRBV6-6
D gene: .
CDR3 DNA: TGTGCCAGCAGTCCTAGGGAGACCCAGTACTTC
CDR3 protein: CASSPRETQYF